The count of the clone carrying this T cell receptor (beta chain) is one. What it recognizes is unknown. The use of a sample-barcoded 5' primer and a J-beta primer mix characterized a second PCR of 7 to 11 cycles. The template-switch adaptor was a 5' adaptor with 12 random nucleotides. It tagged each cDNA molecule. One entry per CDR3 protein results from TCRdb running MiXCR on the 5' RACE reads. This table has approximately 670,000 distinct CDR3 sequences, 40% to 50% appearing once. This record belongs to a study of blood T cells in healthy people across ages. Study-wide points: Per million T cells, TCR beta diversity dropped roughly linearly as age increased.

The CDR3 contains 12 residues. V lost 6 bases and J lost 6, with 11 bases in between. The receptor comes from a man older than 75 in good health. Sequenced input: blood. V and J are TRBV12-3 or TRBV12-4 and TRBJ1-1; D is undetermined. The CDR3 DNA reads TGTGCCAGCAGCCGCCTCTTCCCTGAAGCTTTCTTT. This sequence encodes CASSRLFPEAFF.